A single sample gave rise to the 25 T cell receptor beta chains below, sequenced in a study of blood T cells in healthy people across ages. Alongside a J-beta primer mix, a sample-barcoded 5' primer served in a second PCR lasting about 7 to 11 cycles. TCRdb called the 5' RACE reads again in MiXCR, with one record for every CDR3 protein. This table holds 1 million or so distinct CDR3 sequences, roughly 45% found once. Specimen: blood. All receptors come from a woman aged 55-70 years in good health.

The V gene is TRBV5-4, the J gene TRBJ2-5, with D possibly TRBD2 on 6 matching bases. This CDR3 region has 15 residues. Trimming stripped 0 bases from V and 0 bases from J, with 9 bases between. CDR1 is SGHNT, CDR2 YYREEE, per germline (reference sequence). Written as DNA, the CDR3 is TGTGCCAGCAGCTTGGGTGGGAGGTACCAAGAGACCCAGTACTTC. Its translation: CASSLGGRYQETQYF.

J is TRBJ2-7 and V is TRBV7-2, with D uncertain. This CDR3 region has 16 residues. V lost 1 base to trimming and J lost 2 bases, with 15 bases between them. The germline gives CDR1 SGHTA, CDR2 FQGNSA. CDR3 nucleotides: TGTGCCAGCAGCTTAGGACCGTCCCCCGGGCCCTACGAGCAGTACTTC. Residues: CASSLGPSPGPYEQYF. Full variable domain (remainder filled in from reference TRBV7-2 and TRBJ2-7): GAGVSQSPSNKVTEKGKDVELRCDPISGHTALYWYRQSLGQGLEFLIYFQGNSAPDKSGLPSDRFSAERTGGSVSTLTIQRTQQEDSAVYLCASSLGPSPGPYEQYFGPGTRLTVT.

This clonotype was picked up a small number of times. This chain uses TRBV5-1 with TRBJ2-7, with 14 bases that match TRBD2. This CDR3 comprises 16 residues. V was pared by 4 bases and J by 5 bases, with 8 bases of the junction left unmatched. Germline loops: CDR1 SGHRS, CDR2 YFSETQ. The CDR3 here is CASSHRLAGGFNEQYF. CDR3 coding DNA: TGCGCCAGCAGCCACAGACTAGCGGGAGGGTTCAACGAGCAGTACTTC.

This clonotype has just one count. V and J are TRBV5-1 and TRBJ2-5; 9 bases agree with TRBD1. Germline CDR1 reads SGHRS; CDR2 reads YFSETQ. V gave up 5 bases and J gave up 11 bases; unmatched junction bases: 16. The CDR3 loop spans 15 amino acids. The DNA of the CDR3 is TGCGCCAGCAGTGGGACAGGGTTCTCCTACAATGAGCAGTACTTC. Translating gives CASSGTGFSYNEQYF. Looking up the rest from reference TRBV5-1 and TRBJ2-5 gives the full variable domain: KAGVTQTPRYLIKTRGQQVTLSCSPISGHRSVSWYQQTPGQGLQFLFEYFSETQRNKGNFPGRFSGRQFSNSRSEMNVSTLELGDSALYLCASSGTGFSYNEQYFGPGTRLLVL.

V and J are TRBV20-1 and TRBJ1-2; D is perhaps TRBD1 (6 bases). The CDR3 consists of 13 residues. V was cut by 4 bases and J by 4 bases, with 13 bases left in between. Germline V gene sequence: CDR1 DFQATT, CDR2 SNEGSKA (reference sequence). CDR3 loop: CSAKNRAGYGYTF. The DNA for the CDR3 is TGCAGTGCTAAGAACAGGGCCGGCTATGGCTACACCTTC.

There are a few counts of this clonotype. CDR3 loop: CASSPNVETQYF. The CDR3 region has the DNA TGTGCCAGCTCCCCAAATGTAGAGACCCAGTACTTC. The chain has TRBV9 and TRBJ2-5; D is undetermined. Germline assignment: CDR1 SGDLS and CDR2 YYNGEE. Trimming pared 7 bases from V and 4 bases from J, leaving 11 bases between. The CDR3 runs 12 residues.

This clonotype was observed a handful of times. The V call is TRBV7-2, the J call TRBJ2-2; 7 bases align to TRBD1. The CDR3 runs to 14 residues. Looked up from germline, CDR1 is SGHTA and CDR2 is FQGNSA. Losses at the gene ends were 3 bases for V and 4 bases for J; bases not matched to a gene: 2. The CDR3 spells CASSFDRATGELFF. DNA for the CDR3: TGTGCCAGCAGCTTTGACAGGGCCACCGGGGAGCTGTTTTTT.

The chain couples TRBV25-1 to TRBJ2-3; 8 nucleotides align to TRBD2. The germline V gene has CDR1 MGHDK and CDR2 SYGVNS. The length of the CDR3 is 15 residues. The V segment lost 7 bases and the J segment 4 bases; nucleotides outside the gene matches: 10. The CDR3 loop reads CASTPGRAGADTQYF. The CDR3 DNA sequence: TGTGCCAGCACCCCCGGGCGAGCGGGAGCAGATACGCAGTATTTT.

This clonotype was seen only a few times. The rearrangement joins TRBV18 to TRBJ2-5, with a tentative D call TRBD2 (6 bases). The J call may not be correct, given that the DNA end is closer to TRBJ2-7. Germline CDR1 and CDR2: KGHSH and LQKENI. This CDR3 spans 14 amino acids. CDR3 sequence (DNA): TGTGCCAGCTCACCACCGGGGGGATATTTCGAGCAGTACTTC. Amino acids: CASSPPGGYFEQYF.

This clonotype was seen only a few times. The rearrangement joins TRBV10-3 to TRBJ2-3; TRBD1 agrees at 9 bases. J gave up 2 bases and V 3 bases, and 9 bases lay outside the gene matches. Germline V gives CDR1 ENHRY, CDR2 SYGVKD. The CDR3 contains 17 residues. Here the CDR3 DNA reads TGTGCCATCAGTGAATTCCGGACAGGGGCCGTCACAGATACGCAGTATTTT. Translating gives CAISEFRTGAVTDTQYF.

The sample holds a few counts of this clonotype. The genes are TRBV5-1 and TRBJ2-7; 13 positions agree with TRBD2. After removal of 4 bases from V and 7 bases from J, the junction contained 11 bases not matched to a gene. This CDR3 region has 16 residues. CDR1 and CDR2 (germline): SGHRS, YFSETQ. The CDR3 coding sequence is TGCGCCAGCAGCCCAGAGCTGAGACTAGCGGGAGGAGAGCAGTACTTC. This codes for CASSPELRLAGGEQYF.

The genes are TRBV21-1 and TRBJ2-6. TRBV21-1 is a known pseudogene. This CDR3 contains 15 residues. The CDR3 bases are TGTGCCAGCAGCAATGTAGATTCTGGGGCCAACGTCCTGACTTTC. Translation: CASSNVDSGANVLTF.

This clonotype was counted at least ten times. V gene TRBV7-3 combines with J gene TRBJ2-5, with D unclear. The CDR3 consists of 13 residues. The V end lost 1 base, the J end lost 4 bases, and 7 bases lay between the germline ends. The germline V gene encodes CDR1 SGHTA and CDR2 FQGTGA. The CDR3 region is CASSLSPGETQYF. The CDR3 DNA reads TGTGCCAGCAGCTTAAGTCCAGGAGAGACCCAGTACTTC.

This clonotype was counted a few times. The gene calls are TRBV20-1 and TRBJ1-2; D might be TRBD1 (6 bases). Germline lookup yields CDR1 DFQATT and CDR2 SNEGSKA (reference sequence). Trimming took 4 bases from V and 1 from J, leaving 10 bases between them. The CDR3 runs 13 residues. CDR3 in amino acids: CSATGDNNYGYTF. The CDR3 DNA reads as TGCAGTGCTACAGGGGACAATAACTATGGCTACACCTTC.

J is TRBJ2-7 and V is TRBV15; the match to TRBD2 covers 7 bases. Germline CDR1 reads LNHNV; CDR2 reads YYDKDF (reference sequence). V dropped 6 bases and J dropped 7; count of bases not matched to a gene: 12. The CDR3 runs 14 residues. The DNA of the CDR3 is TGTGCCACCAGGAGCTTCGGGACGGGAGGTGAGCAGTACTTC. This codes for CATRSFGTGGEQYF.

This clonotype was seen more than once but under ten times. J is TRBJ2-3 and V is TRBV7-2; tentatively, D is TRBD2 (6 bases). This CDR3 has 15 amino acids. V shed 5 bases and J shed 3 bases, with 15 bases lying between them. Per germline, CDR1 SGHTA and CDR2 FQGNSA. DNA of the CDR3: TGTGCCAGCAGCAGCATGGGGGGAGTAACAGATACGCAGTATTTT. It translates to CASSSMGGVTDTQYF. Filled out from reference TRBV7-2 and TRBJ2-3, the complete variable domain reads GAGVSQSPSNKVTEKGKDVELRCDPISGHTALYWYRQSLGQGLEFLIYFQGNSAPDKSGLPSDRFSAERTGGSVSTLTIQRTQQEDSAVYLCASSSMGGVTDTQYFGPGTRLTVL.

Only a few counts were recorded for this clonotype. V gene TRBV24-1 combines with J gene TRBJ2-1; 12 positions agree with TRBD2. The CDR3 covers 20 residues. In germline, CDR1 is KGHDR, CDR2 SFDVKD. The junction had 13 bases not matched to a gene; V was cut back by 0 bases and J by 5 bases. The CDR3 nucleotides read TGTGCCACCAGTGATTTGCCCCTGCCGGGACTAGCGGGCGGAGACAATGAGCAGTTCTTC. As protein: CATSDLPLPGLAGGDNEQFF.

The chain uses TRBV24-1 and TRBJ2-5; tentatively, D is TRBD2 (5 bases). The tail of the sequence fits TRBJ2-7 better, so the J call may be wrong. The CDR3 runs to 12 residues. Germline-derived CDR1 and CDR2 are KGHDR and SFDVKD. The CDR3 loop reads CATSVKDSEQYF. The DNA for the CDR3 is TGTGCCACCAGTGTCAAGGACTCCGAGCAGTACTTC.

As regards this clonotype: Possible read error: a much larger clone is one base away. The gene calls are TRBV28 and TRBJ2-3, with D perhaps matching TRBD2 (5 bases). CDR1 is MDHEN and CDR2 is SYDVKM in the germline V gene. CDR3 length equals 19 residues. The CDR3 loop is CVSSLWRSESRSSADTQYF. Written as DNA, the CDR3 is TGTGTCAGCAGTTTATGGAGGAGCGAGTCTCGGTCTTCCGCAGATACGCAGTATTTT.

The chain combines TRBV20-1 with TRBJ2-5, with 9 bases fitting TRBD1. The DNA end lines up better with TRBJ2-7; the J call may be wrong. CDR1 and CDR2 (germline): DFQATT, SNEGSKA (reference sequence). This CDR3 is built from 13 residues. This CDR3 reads CSARTGEAYEQYF. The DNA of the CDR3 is TGCAGTGCACGGACAGGGGAGGCCTACGAGCAGTACTTC.

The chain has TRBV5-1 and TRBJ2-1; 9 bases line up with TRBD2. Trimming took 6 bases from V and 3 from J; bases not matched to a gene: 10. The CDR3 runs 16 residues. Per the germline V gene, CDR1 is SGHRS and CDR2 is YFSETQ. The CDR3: CASNFPGLAIYNEQFF. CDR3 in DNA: TGCGCCAGCAACTTCCCGGGACTAGCCATCTACAATGAGCAGTTCTTC.

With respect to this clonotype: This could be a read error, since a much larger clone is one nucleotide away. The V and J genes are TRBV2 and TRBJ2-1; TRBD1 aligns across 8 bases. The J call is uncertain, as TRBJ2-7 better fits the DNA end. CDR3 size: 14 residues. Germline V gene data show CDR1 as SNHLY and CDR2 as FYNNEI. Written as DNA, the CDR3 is TGTGCCAGCATCAACAGGGGGACCTACAATGAGCAGTACTTC. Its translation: CASINRGTYNEQYF.

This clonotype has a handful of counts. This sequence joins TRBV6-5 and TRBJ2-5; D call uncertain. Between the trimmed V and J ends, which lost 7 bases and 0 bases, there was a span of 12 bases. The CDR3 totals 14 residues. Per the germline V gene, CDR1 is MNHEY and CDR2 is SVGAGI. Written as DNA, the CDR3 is TGTGCCAGCAAAAGGACGGCCGACCAAGAGACCCAGTACTTC. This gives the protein CASKRTADQETQYF.

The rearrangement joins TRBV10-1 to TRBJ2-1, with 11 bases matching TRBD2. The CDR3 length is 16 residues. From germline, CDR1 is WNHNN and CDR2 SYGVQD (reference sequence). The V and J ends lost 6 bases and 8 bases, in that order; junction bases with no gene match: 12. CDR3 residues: CASSDPTSGRIDEQFF. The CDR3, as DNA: TGCGCCAGCAGCGACCCAACTAGCGGGAGAATAGATGAGCAGTTCTTC.

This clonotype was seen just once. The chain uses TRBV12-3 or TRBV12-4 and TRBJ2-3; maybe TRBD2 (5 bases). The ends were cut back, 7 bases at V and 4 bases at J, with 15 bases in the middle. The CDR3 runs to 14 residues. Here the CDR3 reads CASIYSGRPDTQYF. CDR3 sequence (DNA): TGTGCCAGCATCTACAGCGGTCGACCAGATACGCAGTATTTT.